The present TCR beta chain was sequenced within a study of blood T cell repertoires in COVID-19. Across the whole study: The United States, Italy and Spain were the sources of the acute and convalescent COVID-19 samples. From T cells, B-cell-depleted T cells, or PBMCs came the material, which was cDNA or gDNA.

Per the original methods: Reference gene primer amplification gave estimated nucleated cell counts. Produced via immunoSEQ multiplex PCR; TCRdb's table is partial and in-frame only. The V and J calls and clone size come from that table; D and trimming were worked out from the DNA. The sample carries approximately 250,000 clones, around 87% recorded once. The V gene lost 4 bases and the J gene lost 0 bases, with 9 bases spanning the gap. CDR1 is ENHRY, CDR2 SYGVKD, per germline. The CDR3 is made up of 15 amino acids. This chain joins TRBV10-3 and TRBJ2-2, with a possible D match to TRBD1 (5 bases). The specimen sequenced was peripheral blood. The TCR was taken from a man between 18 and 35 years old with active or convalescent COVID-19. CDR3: CAISGVTANTGELFF. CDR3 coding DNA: TGTGCCATCAGTGGGGTGACAGCGAACACCGGGGAGCTGTTTTTT.